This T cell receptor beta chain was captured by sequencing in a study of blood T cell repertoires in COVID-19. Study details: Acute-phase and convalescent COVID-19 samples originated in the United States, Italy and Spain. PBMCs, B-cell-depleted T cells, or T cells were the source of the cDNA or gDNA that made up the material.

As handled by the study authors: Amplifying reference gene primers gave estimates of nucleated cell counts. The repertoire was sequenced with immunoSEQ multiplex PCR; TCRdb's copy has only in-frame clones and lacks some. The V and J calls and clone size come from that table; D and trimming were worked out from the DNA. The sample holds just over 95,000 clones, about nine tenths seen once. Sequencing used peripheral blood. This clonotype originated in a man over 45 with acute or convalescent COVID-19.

The CDR3 DNA is TGTGCCAGTAGTAGCGGACAGGGTAGCAATCAGCCCCAGCATTTT. It yields the protein CASSSGQGSNQPQHF. The chain has TRBV19 and TRBJ1-5; 8 positions match TRBD1. This CDR3 is 15 amino acids long. V lost 4 bases, J lost 0 bases, and 2 bases stayed unmatched. From germline, CDR1 is LNHDA and CDR2 SQIVND (reference sequence).